A single sample is the source of the 15 T cell receptor beta chains below, sequenced in a study of blood T cells in healthy people across ages. The authors ran a second PCR of 7 to 11 cycles using a sample-barcoded 5' primer and a J-beta primer mix. TCRdb reprocessed the 5' RACE reads via MiXCR and lists one record per CDR3 protein. The sample lists some 760,000 distinct CDR3 sequences; roughly 25% were seen once. These data were also reused for a study on T cells of mothers and their children.

Material: blood. The receptor source for this set is a boy younger than 18 in good health.

This clonotype was counted only a few times. The chain recombines TRBV21-1 with TRBJ2-4; TRBD1 was called by the table and not checked on the DNA. TRBV21-1 is listed as a pseudogene. The length of the CDR3 is 20 residues. The CDR3 coding sequence is TGTGCCAGCAGCATCCGCCCGGACAGGGATCGACTCTTAGCCAAAAACATTCAGTACTTC. Protein sequence: CASSIRPDRDRLLAKNIQYF.

The chain has TRBV9 and TRBJ2-7, with D perhaps given as TRBD1 or TRBD2 (6 bases each). Germline V gene data show CDR1 as SGDLS and CDR2 as YYNGEE. The CDR3 covers 16 residues. V gave up 5 bases and J gave up 3 bases, with 21 bases separating them. For the CDR3, the DNA is TGTGCCAGCAGTGCCCTAGGGGGGCCTCCTTACTACGAGCAGTACTTC. The encoded protein is CASSALGGPPYYEQYF.

This clonotype was seen many times. V usage is TRBV5-1 and J usage is TRBJ2-5; 8 nucleotides align to TRBD1. Germline CDR1 is SGHRS and CDR2 is YFSETQ. CDR3 size: 14 residues. J was trimmed by 4 bases and V by 4 bases; bases with no gene match: 6. The CDR3 loop reads CASSPQGAGETQYF. CDR3 DNA: TGCGCCAGCAGCCCCCAGGGGGCGGGAGAGACCCAGTACTTC.

CDR3 nucleotides: TGTGCCAGCAGTCCTAACCGGGCCTTTAATTCACCCCTCCACTTT. Amino acids: CASSPNRAFNSPLHF. The chain combines TRBV28 with TRBJ1-6; D remains unclear. CDR3 length: 15 amino acids. CDR1 is MDHEN and CDR2 is SYDVKM in the germline V gene. The V gene lost 5 bases and the J gene lost 6 bases, with 14 bases spanning the gap.

The sample holds a few counts of this clonotype. The chain carries TRBV19 and TRBJ2-7; D uncertain. The germline V and J ends were trimmed by 5 bases and 2 bases, with 19 bases remaining between them. The CDR3 is made up of 16 amino acids. Germline CDR1 reads LNHDA; CDR2 reads SQIVND (reference sequence). The CDR3 loop reads CASSPGSSQETYEQYF. CDR3 coding DNA: TGTGCCAGTAGTCCCGGTAGTAGTCAGGAAACCTACGAGCAGTACTTC. The variable domain in full, completed from reference TRBV19 and TRBJ2-7, reads DGGITQSPKYLFRKEGQNVTLSCEQNLNHDAMYWYRQDPGQGLRLIYYSQIVNDFQKGDIAEGYSVSREKKESFPLTVTSAQKNPTAFYLCASSPGSSQETYEQYFGPGTRLTVT.

This clonotype was found once. The gene calls are TRBV7-2 and TRBJ2-7, with 7 bases that match TRBD2. This CDR3 spans 17 amino acids. CDR1 SGHTA and CDR2 FQGNSA come from the germline V gene. J gave up 2 bases and V 5 bases, and 15 bases lay outside the gene matches. CDR3 nucleotide sequence: TGTGCCAGCAGCCCTATTGTTGGCGGGGGAACCCCCTACGAGCAGTACTTC. This sequence encodes CASSPIVGGGTPYEQYF. Full variable domain (remainder filled in from reference TRBV7-2 and TRBJ2-7): GAGVSQSPSNKVTEKGKDVELRCDPISGHTALYWYRQSLGQGLEFLIYFQGNSAPDKSGLPSDRFSAERTGGSVSTLTIQRTQQEDSAVYLCASSPIVGGGTPYEQYFGPGTRLTVT.

A few counts support this clonotype. J is TRBJ1-4 and V is TRBV27; 8 bases align to TRBD1. CDR1 is MNHEY and CDR2 is SMNVEV in the germline V gene (reference sequence). V shed 0 bases, J shed 0 bases, and the junction held 9 bases outside the gene matches. The CDR3 covers 19 residues. The CDR3 DNA reads as TGTGCCAGCAGTTTATCGGGGACAGGCGACGCGGCAACTAATGAAAAACTGTTTTTT. It yields the protein CASSLSGTGDAATNEKLFF.

Remarks on this clonotype: Compared with germline, one end of the junction differs, possibly owing to a read error. J is TRBJ2-2 and V is TRBV7-7, with a possible D match to TRBD2 (5 bases). The CDR3 has 14 residues. Germline CDR1 is SSHAT and CDR2 is FNYEAQ (reference sequence). The CDR3 nucleotides are TGTGCTAGCAGAGATGACGGGATCACCGGGGAGCTGTTTTTT. Encoded protein: CASRDDGITGELFF.

The chain couples TRBV28 to TRBJ2-4; TRBD1 matches at 10 bases. Germline CDR1 and CDR2: MDHEN and SYDVKM. The CDR3 is made up of 17 amino acids. The trim removed 5 bases at V and 4 bases at J, leaving 11 bases unmatched. In DNA, the CDR3 is TGTGCCAGCAGTATGGGACAGGGGCGTTCTTGGAAAAACATTCAGTACTTC. It translates to CASSMGQGRSWKNIQYF.

This clonotype was detected a few times. This sequence joins TRBV15 and TRBJ2-3; 9 nucleotides align to TRBD1. Trimming cost V 4 bases and J 2 bases; bases outside gene matches: 10. This CDR3 is built from 17 residues. The germline CDR1 and CDR2 sequences are LNHNV and YYDKDF (reference sequence). The CDR3 region has the DNA TGTGCCACCAGCACGGGACAGGGTGAGACGAACACAGATACGCAGTATTTT. This codes for CATSTGQGETNTDTQYF. The full variable domain, completed using reference TRBV15 and TRBJ2-3, is DAMVIQNPRYQVTQFGKPVTLSCSQTLNHNVMYWYQQKSSQAPKLLFHYYDKDFNNEADTPDNFQSRRPNTSFCFLDIRSPGLGDTAMYLCATSTGQGETNTDTQYFGPGTRLTVL.

This chain connects TRBV20-1 to TRBJ2-1; weak D call: TRBD1 (5 bases). Germline V gives CDR1 DFQATT, CDR2 SNEGSKA (reference sequence). V lost 3 bases, J lost 8 bases, and 8 bases lay in between. The CDR3 spans 11 residues. CDR3 amino acids: CSASWGHEQFF. The CDR3 DNA sequence: TGCAGTGCTAGCTGGGGCCATGAGCAGTTCTTC.

This clonotype was recorded a few times. This chain uses TRBV7-9 with TRBJ2-2, with 9 bases fitting TRBD1. The CDR3 spans 15 residues. V lost 8 bases and J lost 5; bases outside the gene matches: 9. CDR1 is SEHNR, CDR2 FQNEAQ, per germline (reference sequence). The CDR3 coding sequence is TGTGCCAGCTTGCAAACAGGGGGCCAGACCGGGGAGCTGTTTTTT. Translating gives CASLQTGGQTGELFF.

This rearrangement joins TRBV12-3 or TRBV12-4 to TRBJ1-2; D is unresolved. The length of the CDR3 is 14 residues. V lost 2 bases and J lost 4, with 11 bases in between. CDR3 coding DNA: TGTGCCAGCAGTTTATATGATAATGGCTATGGCTACACCTTC. Translation: CASSLYDNGYGYTF.

The chain combines TRBV11-2 with TRBJ1-2; D possibly corresponds to TRBD1 (5 bases). Germline assignment: CDR1 SGHAT and CDR2 FQNNGV. V dropped 1 base and J dropped 5 bases, with 14 bases sitting between them. The CDR3 runs 15 residues. CDR3 DNA: TGTGCCAGCAGCTTAGTCTCGCGGGGACTGTATGGCTACACCTTC. Translating it yields CASSLVSRGLYGYTF.

This clonotype was recorded a few times. The V gene is TRBV28, the J gene TRBJ1-4; no clear D gene. The CDR3 contains 12 residues. Trimming cost V 11 bases and J 4 bases, with 11 bases left between them. Germline-derived CDR1 and CDR2 are MDHEN and SYDVKM. This CDR3 is CAGSGNNEKLFF. In DNA form, the CDR3 reads TGTGCCGGATCCGGGAATAATGAAAAACTGTTTTTT.